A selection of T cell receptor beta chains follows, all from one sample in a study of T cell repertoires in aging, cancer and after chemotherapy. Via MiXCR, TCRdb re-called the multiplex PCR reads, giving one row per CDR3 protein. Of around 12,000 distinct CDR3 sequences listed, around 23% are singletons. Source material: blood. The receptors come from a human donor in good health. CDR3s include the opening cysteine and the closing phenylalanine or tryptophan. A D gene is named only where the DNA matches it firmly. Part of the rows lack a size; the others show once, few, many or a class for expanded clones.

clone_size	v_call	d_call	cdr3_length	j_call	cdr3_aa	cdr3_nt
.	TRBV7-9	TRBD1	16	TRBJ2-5	CASSPGTGGVEETQYF	TGTGCCAGCAGCCCCGGGACAGGGGGTGTAGAAGAGACCCAGTACTTC
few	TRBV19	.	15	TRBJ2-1	CASRLTGLSYNEQFF	TGTGCCAGTAGACTGACAGGCCTCTCCTACAATGAGCAGTTCTTC
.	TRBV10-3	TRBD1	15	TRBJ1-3	CAISATGGSGNTIYF	TGTGCCATCAGTGCCACAGGGGGGTCTGGAAACACCATATATTTT
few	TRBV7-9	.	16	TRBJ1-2	CASSFVAYVGNYGYTF	TGTGCCAGCAGCTTTGTGGCCTATGTGGGAAACTATGGCTACACCTTC
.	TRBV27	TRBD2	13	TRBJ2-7	CASSLGLAGAQYF	TGTGCCAGCAGTTTGGGGCTAGCGGGGGCTCAGTACTTC
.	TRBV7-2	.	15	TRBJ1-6	CASSGAGQTHSPLHF	TGTGCCAGCAGCGGAGCCGGACAGACACATTCACCCCTCCACTTT
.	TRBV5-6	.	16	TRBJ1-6	CASSLQGSSYNSPLHF	TGTGCCAGCAGCTTGCAGGGTTCGTCCTATAATTCACCCCTCCACTTT
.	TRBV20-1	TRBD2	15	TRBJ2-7	CSAQKPGTSAYEQYF	TGCAGTGCTCAAAAACCCGGGACTAGCGCCTACGAGCAGTACTTC
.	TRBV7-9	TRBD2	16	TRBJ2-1	CSSSPAEGRGYNEQFF	TGTTCCAGCAGCCCCGCCGAGGGGCGGGGGTACAATGAGCAGTTCTTC
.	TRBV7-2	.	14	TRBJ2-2	CASSFSENTGELFF	TGTGCCAGCAGCTTCAGCGAGAACACCGGGGAGCTGTTTTTT
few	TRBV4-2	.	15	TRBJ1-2	CASSQDFTRDYGYTF	TGTGCCAGCAGCCAAGATTTTACCAGGGACTATGGCTACACCTTC
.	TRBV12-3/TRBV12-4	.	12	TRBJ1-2	CASYRETGGYTF	TGTGCCAGCTACAGGGAAACGGGTGGCTACACCTTC
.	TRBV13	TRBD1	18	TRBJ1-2	CASSTLDIQQGLGYGYTF	TGTGCCAGCAGCACCTTAGACATCCAACAGGGGCTCGGCTATGGCTACACCTTC
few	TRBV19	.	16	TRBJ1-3	CASSIGQLLSGNTIYF	TGTGCCAGTAGTATCGGACAGCTACTCTCTGGAAACACCATATATTTT
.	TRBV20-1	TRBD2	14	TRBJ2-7	CSAKLAGGFYEQYF	TGCAGTGCCAAACTAGCGGGGGGGTTCTATGAGCAGTACTTC
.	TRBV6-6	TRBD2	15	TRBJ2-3	CASSVGQGGLDTQYF	TGTGCCAGCAGTGTCGGGCAGGGAGGGTTAGATACGCAGTATTTT
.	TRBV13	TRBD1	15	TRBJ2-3	CASNPGTGEADTQYF	TGTGCCAGCAACCCGGGGACAGGGGAGGCGGATACGCAGTATTTT
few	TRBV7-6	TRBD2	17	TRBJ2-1	CASSLAGGGGVYNEQFF	TGTGCCAGCAGCTTAGCGGGAGGCGGGGGGGTTTACAATGAGCAGTTCTTC
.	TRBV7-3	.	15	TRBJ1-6	CASSLQGPRNSPLHF	TGTGCCAGCAGCTTACAGGGACCTCGAAATTCACCCCTCCACTTT
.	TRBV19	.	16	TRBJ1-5	CASSSGDRISNQPQHF	TGTGCCAGTAGTAGTGGCGACAGGATTAGCAATCAGCCCCAGCATTTT
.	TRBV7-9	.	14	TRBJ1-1	CASSLAGLTTEAFF	TGTGCCAGCAGCCTAGCCGGGCTTACCACTGAAGCTTTCTTT
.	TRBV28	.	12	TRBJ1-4	CATASGIEKLFF	TGTGCCACCGCGTCCGGGATTGAAAAACTGTTTTTT
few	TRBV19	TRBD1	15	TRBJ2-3	CASMPDRGRPDTQYF	TGTGCCAGTATGCCGGACAGGGGGCGGCCAGATACGCAGTATTTT
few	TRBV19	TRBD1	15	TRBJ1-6	CASTVQGANNSPLHF	TGTGCCAGTACCGTACAGGGGGCAAATAATTCACCCCTCCACTTT
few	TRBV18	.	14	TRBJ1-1	CASSPPSRETEAFF	TGTGCCAGCTCACCACCGTCTAGGGAGACTGAAGCTTTCTTT
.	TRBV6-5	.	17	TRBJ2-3	CASSRRQVSFRTDTQYF	TGTGCCAGCAGTAGACGACAGGTTTCTTTCCGCACAGATACGCAGTATTTT
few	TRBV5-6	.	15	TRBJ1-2	CASSLPGAQIFGYTF	TGTGCCAGCAGCTTGCCAGGTGCTCAAATTTTTGGCTACACCTTC
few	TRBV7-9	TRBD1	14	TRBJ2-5	CASRRDRGPETQYF	TGTGCCAGCAGGAGGGACAGGGGGCCGGAGACCCAGTACTTC
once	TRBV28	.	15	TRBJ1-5	CASSLLGESNQPQHF	TGTGCCAGCAGCCTGCTAGGGGAAAGCAATCAGCCCCAGCATTTT
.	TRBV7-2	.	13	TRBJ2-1	CASSLERYNEQFF	TGTGCCAGCAGCTTAGAGCGGTACAATGAGCAGTTCTTC
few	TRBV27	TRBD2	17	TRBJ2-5	CASSPEMTSGGTETQYF	TGTGCCAGCAGTCCAGAAATGACTAGCGGGGGTACGGAGACCCAGTACTTC
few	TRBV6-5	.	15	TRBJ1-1	CASSYGPGGAPEAFF	TGTGCCAGCAGTTACGGCCCCGGGGGCGCACCCGAAGCTTTCTTT
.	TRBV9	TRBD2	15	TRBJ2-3	CASSVLSGGSDTQYF	TGTGCCAGCAGCGTATTAAGCGGGGGGTCAGATACGCAGTATTTT
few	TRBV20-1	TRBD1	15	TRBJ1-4	CSARDPWDSGEKLFF	TGCAGTGCTAGAGACCCATGGGACAGCGGAGAAAAACTGTTTTTT
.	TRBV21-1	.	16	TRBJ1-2	CASSKDETGESHGYTF	TGTGCCAGCAGCAAAGACGAAACAGGGGAGTCTCATGGCTACACCTTC
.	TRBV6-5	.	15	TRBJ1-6	CASRAGASYNSPLHF	TGTGCCAGCAGGGCCGGTGCCTCCTATAATTCACCCCTCCACTTT
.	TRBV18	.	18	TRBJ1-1	CASSHSRGGTGMNTEAFF	TGTGCCAGCTCACACTCCCGGGGGGGAACGGGGATGAACACTGAAGCTTTCTTT
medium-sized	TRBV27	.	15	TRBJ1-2	CASSWNREANYGYTF	TGTGCCAGCAGTTGGAACAGAGAAGCTAACTATGGCTACACCTTC
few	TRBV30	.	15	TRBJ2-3	CAWSVNREATDTQYF	TGTGCCTGGAGTGTAAACAGGGAAGCCACAGATACGCAGTATTTT